The rows below give T cell receptor beta chains drawn from one sample of a study of neurological immune-mediated disorders. TCRdb fed the 5' RACE reads into MiXCR, producing one record per CDR3 protein. The sample comprises approximately 58,000 distinct CDR3 sequences, 7.5% to 9.5% of which are singletons, and 1.9% rests with the top ten. Sample: PBMCs. The source is a woman aged 40 to 50 in good health. Each CDR3 is given with its conserved first and last residue. The D gene is left open where the match is weak. The listing skips clone size in some rows; elsewhere it reads once, few, many or a size class.

V,D,J,size,CDR3,DNA
TRBV12-3/TRBV12-4,-,TRBJ2-3,many,CASSPTRDLTDTQYF,TGTGCCAGCAGCCCAACCCGGGACCTCACAGATACGCAGTATTTT
TRBV29-1,-,TRBJ2-7,many,CSVETGNYEQYF,TGCAGCGTTGAGACCGGGAACTACGAGCAGTACTTC
TRBV7-3,-,TRBJ2-3,many,CASSGANTDTQYF,TGTGCCAGCAGCGGGGCGAACACAGATACGCAGTATTTT
TRBV3-1,-,TRBJ1-1,many,CASSQGARKNTEAFF,TGTGCCAGCAGCCAAGGGGCCAGAAAAAACACTGAAGCTTTCTTT
TRBV20-1,-,TRBJ2-7,many,CSAREPSREQYF,TGCAGTGCTAGAGAGCCGTCCCGGGAGCAGTACTTC
TRBV5-1,TRBD1,TRBJ1-4,-,CASSLGTGARAEKRFF,TGCGCCAGCAGCCTCGGGACAGGGGCGAGGGCTGAAAAACGGTTTTTT
TRBV7-3,-,TRBJ2-1,few,CASSPVPWSYNEQFF,TGTGCCAGCAGCCCAGTCCCCTGGTCCTACAATGAGCAGTTCTTC
TRBV9,TRBD2,TRBJ2-5,many,CASSPLAGGPETQYF,TGTGCCAGCAGCCCCCTAGCGGGGGGGCCAGAGACCCAGTACTTC
TRBV6-6,TRBD2,TRBJ2-3,many,CASSWTSGRTDTQYF,TGTGCCAGCAGTTGGACTAGCGGGCGCACAGATACGCAGTATTTT
TRBV7-2,TRBD1,TRBJ1-2,-,CASSLGQGLGYSF,TGTGCGAGCAGCTTGGGACAGGGATTGGGCTACTCCTTC
TRBV29-1,-,TRBJ1-1,-,CSALTAGTEAFF,TGCAGCGCGCTCACAGCGGGCACTGAAGCTTTCTTT
TRBV4-3,-,TRBJ1-1,many,CASSQGGRNTEAFF,TGCGCCAGCAGCCAAGGAGGCAGGAACACTGAAGCTTTCTTT
TRBV10-2,-,TRBJ2-7,many,CASSEISFGLDEQYF,TGCGCCAGCAGTGAGATTTCGTTCGGGTTGGACGAGCAGTACTTC
TRBV6-2/TRBV6-3,TRBD2,TRBJ2-7,many,CASTHRTSVAYEQYF,TGTGCCAGCACCCATCGGACTAGCGTAGCCTACGAGCAGTACTTC
TRBV20-1,-,TRBJ1-5,many,CSARNSDNQPQHF,TGCAGTGCTAGAAACTCGGACAATCAGCCCCAGCATTTT
TRBV20-1,TRBD1,TRBJ1-1,many,CSAQGAQAEAFF,TGCAGTGCTCAGGGGGCGCAGGCTGAAGCTTTCTTT
TRBV5-1,TRBD2,TRBJ2-7,many,CASSLAESYEQYF,TGCGCCAGCAGCCTAGCGGAATCCTACGAGCAGTACTTC
TRBV7-2,-,TRBJ1-2,many,CASSERHGRDGYTF,TGTGCCAGCAGCGAGCGACACGGGAGGGATGGCTACACCTTC
TRBV20-1,TRBD1,TRBJ2-3,many,CSARRDRDTDTQYF,TGCAGTGCTAGAAGGGACAGAGACACAGATACGCAGTATTTT
TRBV5-1,-,TRBJ1-1,many,CASSPQGRNTEAFF,TGCGCCAGCAGCCCTCAGGGGAGGAACACTGAAGCTTTCTTT
TRBV7-2,-,TRBJ1-1,many,CASSFTGDTEAFF,TGTGCCAGCAGCTTTACCGGGGACACTGAAGCTTTCTTT
TRBV9,TRBD1,TRBJ1-3,many,CASSPQGSSGNTIYF,TGTGCCAGCAGCCCACAGGGGAGCTCTGGAAACACCATATATTTT
TRBV7-2,TRBD1,TRBJ2-3,many,CASSPDRVTTDTQYF,TGTGCCAGCAGCCCAGACAGGGTTACCACAGATACGCAGTATTTT
TRBV19,-,TRBJ1-2,-,CASSIQGANYGYTF,TGTGCCAGTAGTATCCAAGGGGCTAACTATGGCTACACCTTC
TRBV20-1,-,TRBJ1-4,-,CSARGQREKLFF,TGCAGTGCTAGAGGCCAGCGTGAAAAACTGTTTTTT